Presented here are 22 T cell receptor beta chains from one specimen sequenced in a study of response to subunit inactivated influenza vaccine. One entry per CDR3 protein, called by TCRdb with MiXCR from the RT-PCR reads. The sample yields about 530,000 distinct CDR3 sequences, 10% to 15% seen once. Specimen: PBMCs from blood, collected on the day of vaccination. Receptors originate from a man in his forties or fifties who received an inactivated influenza vaccine.

This clonotype was counted only a few times. The chain uses TRBV6-2 or TRBV6-3 and TRBJ1-3; no clear D gene. The CDR3 sequence is 14 residues long. Trimming took off 6 bases at V and 0 bases at J, with 9 bases between the two ends. Germline V gene sequence: CDR1 MNHEY, CDR2 SVGEGT. CDR3 loop: CASSRLSSGNTIYF. CDR3 sequence (DNA): TGTGCCAGCAGCAGACTCAGCTCTGGAAACACCATATATTTT.

This clonotype occurred a few times. The chain carries TRBV5-1 and TRBJ2-1; D not resolved. The CDR3 runs to 13 residues. V shed 4 bases and J shed 0 bases, with 5 bases lying between them. The V gene's germline CDR1 is SGHRS and CDR2 YFSETQ. The CDR3 is CASSLFSYNEQFF. CDR3 coding DNA: TGCGCCAGCAGCCTCTTCTCCTACAATGAGCAGTTCTTC.

This chain joins TRBV6-5 and TRBJ1-1, with a possible D match to TRBD1 (5 bases). CDR1 and CDR2 (germline): MNHEY, SVGAGI. This CDR3 contains 17 residues. The V end was cut by 3 bases, the J end by 8 bases, with 25 bases between. The chain's CDR3 is CASSYSSPYRGTGEAFF. Written as DNA, the CDR3 is TGTGCCAGCAGTTATTCCTCACCCTACCGCGGGACGGGAGAAGCTTTCTTT.

This clonotype was recorded a few times. The rearrangement joins TRBV7-9 to TRBJ2-5; perhaps TRBD2 as D (5 bases). The germline gives CDR1 SEHNR, CDR2 FQNEAQ (reference sequence). Trimming shortened V by 5 bases and J by 2 bases, and 12 bases separated the two germline ends. The CDR3 consists of 14 residues. CDR3 sequence (DNA): TGTGCCAGCAGCCGCGACCGGGATCAAGAGACCCAGTACTTC. Amino acid sequence: CASSRDRDQETQYF.

This chain joins TRBV20-1 and TRBJ2-7, with D tentatively TRBD1 (7 bases). V lost 5 bases and J 4 bases, leaving 21 bases between the germline ends. The V gene's germline CDR1 is DFQATT and CDR2 SNEGSKA (reference sequence). This CDR3 is built from 15 residues. The CDR3 is CSAPGARTGGYEQYF. CDR3 coding DNA: TGCAGTGCTCCGGGGGCCAGGACAGGAGGATACGAGCAGTACTTC.

The rearrangement links TRBV10-3 to TRBJ2-1; unclear D gene. Trimming left V 3 bases short and J 4 bases short, with 7 bases between. Germline V gives CDR1 ENHRY, CDR2 SYGVKD. CDR3 length equals 13 residues. The CDR3 spells CAISDRPYNEQFF. The DNA of the CDR3 is TGTGCCATCAGTGACAGACCATACAATGAGCAGTTCTTC.

This CDR3 reads CASSQDQGGELFF. CDR3 nucleotide sequence: TGTGCCAGCAGCCAAGACCAAGGCGGGGAGCTGTTTTTT. This rearrangement joins TRBV14 to TRBJ2-2; D gene ambiguous. Germline V gene lookup returns CDR1 SGHDN and CDR2 FVKESK. V lost 0 bases to trimming and J lost 7 bases, with 6 bases between them. The CDR3 runs to 13 residues.

This clonotype has more than one count but fewer than ten. V usage is TRBV5-1 and J usage is TRBJ2-2, with 9 nucleotides matching TRBD1. J gave up 4 bases and V 2 bases, and 18 bases lay outside the gene matches. The germline V gene encodes CDR1 SGHRS and CDR2 YFSETQ. There are 20 residues in the CDR3. The CDR3 DNA sequence: TGCGCCAGCAGCTTAACAGGGGGCGCGCAACGCTCTGGGACCACCGGGGAGCTGTTTTTT. Translated: CASSLTGGAQRSGTTGELFF. The entire variable domain, with the rest obtained from reference TRBV5-1 and TRBJ2-2, is as follows: KAGVTQTPRYLIKTRGQQVTLSCSPISGHRSVSWYQQTPGQGLQFLFEYFSETQRNKGNFPGRFSGRQFSNSRSEMNVSTLELGDSALYLCASSLTGGAQRSGTTGELFFGEGSRLTVL.

This clonotype was seen many times. J is TRBJ2-7 and V is TRBV7-2, with a tentative D call TRBD1 (5 bases). Germline values: CDR1 SGHTA, CDR2 FQGNSA. The germline V and J ends were trimmed by 5 bases and 2 bases, with 13 bases remaining between them. CDR3 length equals 14 residues. The CDR3 spells CASSLGVPTYEQYF. The CDR3 nucleotides are TGTGCCAGCAGCCTAGGGGTGCCTACCTACGAGCAGTACTTC.

The sample holds many counts of this clonotype. This chain connects TRBV28 to TRBJ2-1, with D possibly matching TRBD1 (6 bases). The CDR3 loop spans 13 amino acids. Trimming removed 8 bases from V and 1 base from J, with 9 bases in between. Germline V lookup: CDR1 MDHEN, CDR2 SYDVKM. The CDR3 sequence is CASCQGSYNEQFF. CDR3 in DNA: TGTGCCAGCTGTCAGGGGTCCTACAATGAGCAGTTCTTC.

In the case of this clonotype: Given a much more abundant clone one base away, this may be a read error. V and J are TRBV6-2 or TRBV6-3 and TRBJ1-5; 10 nucleotides match TRBD1. V dropped 6 bases and J dropped 6; count of bases not matched to a gene: 2. This CDR3 is built from 13 residues. Germline assignment: CDR1 MNHEY and CDR2 SVGEGT. As DNA, the CDR3 is TGTGCCAGCAGGGACAGGGGGATTCAGCCCCAGCATTTT. Encoded protein: CASRDRGIQPQHF.

This rearrangement joins TRBV18 to TRBJ2-7; TRBD2 agrees at 7 bases. Germline assignment: CDR1 KGHSH and CDR2 LQKENI. The CDR3 is 14 residues long. Unmatched junction bases numbered 7, after V lost 5 bases and J lost 3 bases. As DNA, the CDR3 is TGTGCCAGCTCAGTAACGGGACTAAGCTACGAGCAGTACTTC. This encodes CASSVTGLSYEQYF.

This clonotype was recorded at least ten times. This sequence joins TRBV6-5 and TRBJ1-4; D not certain. The V end lost 0 bases, the J end lost 8 bases, and 13 bases lay between the germline ends. CDR1 is MNHEY and CDR2 is SVGAGI in the germline V gene. This CDR3 contains 15 residues. In DNA, the CDR3 is TGTGCCAGCAGTTACTCGCCGGAGTTGGGAGAAAAACTGTTTTTT. Translation: CASSYSPELGEKLFF.

In this sample, this clonotype turned up a few times. V usage is TRBV5-1 and J usage is TRBJ2-1, with 10 bases aligning to TRBD2. The CDR3 contains 14 residues. Germline V gives CDR1 SGHRS, CDR2 YFSETQ. V trimming: 7 bases; J trimming: 6 bases; junction bases outside the gene matches: 7. CDR3 in amino acids: CASELVAGGNEQFF. The CDR3 DNA is TGCGCCAGCGAATTAGTAGCGGGGGGCAATGAGCAGTTCTTC.

This clonotype appeared a few times. This chain connects TRBV14 to TRBJ2-3, with 7 bases fitting TRBD2. J lost 2 bases, V lost 4 bases, and 6 bases had no gene match. Germline V gene lookup returns CDR1 SGHDN and CDR2 FVKESK. The CDR3 length is 15 residues. CDR3 DNA sequence: TGTGCCAGCAGCCCTAGAGCGGGGAACACAGATACGCAGTATTTT. The encoded protein is CASSPRAGNTDTQYF. Full variable domain (missing parts from reference TRBV14 and TRBJ2-3): EAGVTQFPSHSVIEKGQTVTLRCDPISGHDNLYWYRRVMGKEIKFLLHFVKESKQDESGMPNNRFLAERTGGTYSTLKVQPAELEDSGVYFCASSPRAGNTDTQYFGPGTRLTVL.

V and J are TRBV20-1 and TRBJ1-3, with no clear D. Germline assignment: CDR1 DFQATT and CDR2 SNEGSKA (reference sequence). The CDR3 loop spans 11 amino acids. V was cut by 0 bases and J by 5 bases, with 2 bases left in between. The CDR3 coding sequence is TGCAGTGCTAGAGAGAGAAACACCATATATTTT. The encoded protein is CSARERNTIYF.

This chain connects TRBV25-1 to TRBJ2-2; 9 nucleotides align to TRBD2. From germline, CDR1 is MGHDK and CDR2 SYGVNS. The CDR3 contains 15 residues. Unmatched junction bases numbered 1, after V lost 1 base and J lost 4 bases. CDR3 amino acids: CASSELAGATGELFF. CDR3 DNA sequence: TGTGCCAGCAGTGAATTAGCGGGAGCCACCGGGGAGCTGTTTTTT. The whole variable domain, remainder taken from reference TRBV25-1 and TRBJ2-2, is EADIYQTPRYLVIGTGKKITLECSQTMGHDKMYWYQQDPGMELHLIHYSYGVNSTEKGDLSSESTVSRIRTEHFPLTLESARPSHTSQYLCASSELAGATGELFFGEGSRLTVL.

CDR3 loop: CASRDQETQYF. For the CDR3, the DNA is TGTGCCAGCAGGGATCAGGAGACCCAGTACTTC. This chain joins TRBV6-2 or TRBV6-3 and TRBJ2-5; D gene uncertain. V lost 6 bases, J lost 5 bases, and 7 bases lay in between. CDR3 size: 11 residues. The V gene's germline CDR1 is MNHEY and CDR2 SVGEGT.

The chain is built from TRBV3-1 and TRBJ1-2; possible D gene TRBD1, 5 bases. CDR1 is LGHDT and CDR2 is YNNKEL in the germline V gene (reference sequence). The CDR3 is made up of 14 amino acids. V dropped 4 bases and J dropped 5 bases, with 14 bases sitting between them. CDR3 coding DNA: TGTGCCAGCAGCCGCTCCGGGACGCTGTATGGCTACACCTTC. This translates into CASSRSGTLYGYTF.

The chain employs TRBV9 and TRBJ2-2, with 12 bases that match TRBD2. Germline V CDR1 and CDR2: SGDLS, YYNGEE. V lost 0 bases to trimming and J lost 9 bases; unmatched junction nucleotides: 6. The CDR3 is 16 residues long. The CDR3 nucleotides read TGTGCCAGCAGCGTAGGTACTAGCGGGAGGAGTAGGGAGCTGTTTTTT. Its translation is CASSVGTSGRSRELFF.

This clonotype came up a few times. V usage is TRBV5-1 and J usage is TRBJ2-7; TRBD1 agrees at 9 bases. After removal of 4 bases from V and 3 bases from J, the junction contained 8 bases not matched to a gene. Germline CDR1 SGHRS, CDR2 YFSETQ. The CDR3 runs 15 residues. The CDR3 nucleotides are TGCGCCAGCAGCATTGGGACAGGGCTAAACTACGAGCAGTACTTC. Protein sequence: CASSIGTGLNYEQYF. The entire variable domain, with the rest obtained from reference TRBV5-1 and TRBJ2-7, is as follows: KAGVTQTPRYLIKTRGQQVTLSCSPISGHRSVSWYQQTPGQGLQFLFEYFSETQRNKGNFPGRFSGRQFSNSRSEMNVSTLELGDSALYLCASSIGTGLNYEQYFGPGTRLTVT.

This clonotype was observed many times. This rearrangement joins TRBV20-1 to TRBJ2-3; TRBD2 matches at 10 bases. V dropped 6 bases and J dropped 4; count of bases not matched to a gene: 16. CDR1 is DFQATT and CDR2 is SNEGSKA in the germline V gene (reference sequence). The CDR3 consists of 17 residues. CDR3 bases: TGCAGTGCCGGAAGTGCTAGCGGGGGTGGGTCCTCAGATACGCAGTATTTT. Residues: CSAGSASGGGSSDTQYF.